This T cell receptor (beta chain) was sequenced during a study of cytomegalovirus exposure and HLA in healthy donors. Study-level points and caveats: A later analysis showed TCR association rates differing by HLA locus, peaking at DRB1 and lowest at HLA-C.

In regard to this clone: Its antigen remains unidentified.

13 Jbeta primers and 60 Vbeta primers were used for the PCR. Original methodology: Among the unique TCR beta chains that a later analysis counted, 75 million to 85 million in all, roughly 9.9 million were shared. TCRdb's copy holds only in-frame clones and misses some; the assay was immunoSEQ multiplex PCR. That table is the source of V, J and clone size, and D and trimming were worked out from the DNA. The data hold 140,000 or so clones, with 78% observed a single time. Germline lookup yields CDR1 LGHNA and CDR2 YNFKEQ. V dropped 1 base and J dropped 0; count of bases not matched to a gene: 3. This CDR3 has 18 amino acids.

This sequence originates from a woman between 18 and 29 years old in good health and CMV-seropositive. The sample taken for sequencing was PBMCs. The chain combines TRBV4-2 with TRBJ2-1; TRBD2 agrees at 13 bases. CDR3 loop: CASSQARTSGSSYNEQFF. In nucleotides, the CDR3 is TGTGCCAGCAGCCAAGCCCGGACTAGCGGGAGCTCCTACAATGAGCAGTTCTTC.